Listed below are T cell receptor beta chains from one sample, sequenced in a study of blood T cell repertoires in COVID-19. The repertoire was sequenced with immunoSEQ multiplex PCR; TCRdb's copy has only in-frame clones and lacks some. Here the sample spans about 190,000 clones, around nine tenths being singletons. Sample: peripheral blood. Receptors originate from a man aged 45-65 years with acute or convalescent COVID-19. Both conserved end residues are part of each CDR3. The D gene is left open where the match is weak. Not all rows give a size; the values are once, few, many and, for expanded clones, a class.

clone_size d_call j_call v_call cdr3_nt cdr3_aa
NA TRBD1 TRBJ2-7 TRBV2 TGTGCCAGCAAGGCGGGACAGGGTTCCTACGAGCAGTACTTC CASKAGQGSYEQYF
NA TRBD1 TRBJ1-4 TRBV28 TGTGCCAGCAGCAGGGGACAGGGGATTGAAAAACTGTTTTTT CASSRGQGIEKLFF
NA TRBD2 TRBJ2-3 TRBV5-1 TGCGCCAGCAGCGAGACTAGCGGGACTCGCACAGATACGCAGTATTTT CASSETSGTRTDTQYF
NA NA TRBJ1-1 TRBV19 TGTGCCAGTAGTATTTTAGCACTCAGGAACACTGAAGCTTTCTTT CASSILALRNTEAFF
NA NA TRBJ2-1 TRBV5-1 TGCGCCAGCAGCCCAAAGGGGTTGAGCGGGTACAATGAGCAGTTCTTC CASSPKGLSGYNEQFF
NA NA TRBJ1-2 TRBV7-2 TGTGCCAGCAGCTTACCCGACAGGTACTATGGCTACACCTTC CASSLPDRYYGYTF
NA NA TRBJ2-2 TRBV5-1 TGCGCCAGCAGCCAGATGTCAGGGGCGAATGGGGAGCTGTTTTTT CASSQMSGANGELFF
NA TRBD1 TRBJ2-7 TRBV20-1 TGCAGTGCTAGTGCACCGGGACAGGGCCACGAGCAGTACTTC CSASAPGQGHEQYF
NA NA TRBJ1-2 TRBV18 TGTGCCAGTTGGGCAGGGGTCGACTATGGCTACACCTTC CASWAGVDYGYTF
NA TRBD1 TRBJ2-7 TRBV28 TGTGCCAGCAGGGGGACAGGGGGCGAGCAGTACTTC CASRGTGGEQYF
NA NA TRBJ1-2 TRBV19 TGTGCCAGTAGTACTTTACAGGAAACAAGATATGGCTACACCTTC CASSTLQETRYGYTF
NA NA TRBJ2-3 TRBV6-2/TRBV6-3 TGTGCCAGCAGCACCCCGGGGGGCCGGGGTAGCACAGATACGCAGTATTTT CASSTPGGRGSTDTQYF
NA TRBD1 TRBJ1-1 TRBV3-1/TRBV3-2 TGTGCCAGCAGCCCGACCGGGACAGGGGGCACTGAAGCTTTCTTT CASSPTGTGGTEAFF
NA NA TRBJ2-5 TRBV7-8 TGTGCCAGCAGCTCTCGCGGCGGTGCTGGCGGGGAGACCCAGTACTTC CASSSRGGAGGETQYF
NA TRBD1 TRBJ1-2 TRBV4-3 TGCGCCAGCAGCCTCCTAAGTCGGTCCGGGACAGGGAAAGGCTACACCTTC CASSLLSRSGTGKGYTF
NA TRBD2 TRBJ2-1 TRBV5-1 TGCGCCAGCAGCTTGGAAATCGGTAGCGGGCCCTCCCACCCCTACAATGAGCAGTTCTTC CASSLEIGSGPSHPYNEQFF
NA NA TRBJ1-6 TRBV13 TGTGCCAGCAGCCCACCTTCGGGGGTACCCCTCCACTTT CASSPPSGVPLHF
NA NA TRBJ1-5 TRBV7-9 TGTGCCAGCAGCCCAGGGTATAATCAGCCCCAGCATTTT CASSPGYNQPQHF
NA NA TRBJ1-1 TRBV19 TGTGCCAGTAGTGGGCAGGGGTCGACTGAAGCTTTCTTT CASSGQGSTEAFF
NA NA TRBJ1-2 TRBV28 TGTGCCAGCAGTTTAGGGACAACCTATGGCTACACCTTC CASSLGTTYGYTF
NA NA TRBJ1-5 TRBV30 TGTGCCTGGAGTGCAGATAGCAATCAGCCCCAGCATTTT CAWSADSNQPQHF
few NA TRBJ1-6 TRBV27 TGTGCCAGCAGTTTTGACAGATCTTCACCCCTCCACTTT CASSFDRSSPLHF
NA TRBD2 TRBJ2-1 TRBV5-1 TGCGCCAGCAGCCTAGGGACTAGTCTGGGCAATGAGCAGTTCTTC CASSLGTSLGNEQFF
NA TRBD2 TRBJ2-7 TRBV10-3 TGTGCCATCAGTGGTACTAGCGGGCCCTCCTACGAGCAGTACTTC CAISGTSGPSYEQYF
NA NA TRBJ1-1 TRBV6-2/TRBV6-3 TGTGCCAGCAGTTACGGACAGACGATGAACACTGAAGCTTTCTTT CASSYGQTMNTEAFF
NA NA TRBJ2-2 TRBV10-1 TGCGCCAGCAGTGTTTACAGGCTCACCGGGGAGCTGTTTTTT CASSVYRLTGELFF
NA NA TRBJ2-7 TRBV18 TGTGCCAGCTCACCGGACAGCTACCCCTACGAGCAGTACTTC CASSPDSYPYEQYF
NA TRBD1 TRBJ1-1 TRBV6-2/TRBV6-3 TGTGCCAGCAGTCTCGCCTACAGGGGAAACACTGAAGCTTTCTTT CASSLAYRGNTEAFF
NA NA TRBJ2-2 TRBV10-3 TGTGCCATCAGTGAGTCGAATCCAGTAAGCACCGGGGAGCTGTTTTTT CAISESNPVSTGELFF
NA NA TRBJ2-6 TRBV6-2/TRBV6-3 TGTGCCAGCAGTTCCCGACAAACCTCTGGGGCCAACGTCCTGACTTTC CASSSRQTSGANVLTF
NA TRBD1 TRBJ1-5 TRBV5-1 TGCGCCAGCAGCCCGGGGCCCGGGACAGGGACCCAGCCCCAGCATTTT CASSPGPGTGTQPQHF
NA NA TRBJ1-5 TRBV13 TGTGCCAGCAGCTTAGGGGCGGGGCCCCAGCATTTT CASSLGAGPQHF
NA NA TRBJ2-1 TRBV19 TGTGCCAGTAGTGGAAAAGGGGGATTCAATGAGCAGTTCTTC CASSGKGGFNEQFF
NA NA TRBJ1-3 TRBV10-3 TGTGCCATCAGTGGCCGGGACACTTCTGGAAACACCATATATTTT CAISGRDTSGNTIYF
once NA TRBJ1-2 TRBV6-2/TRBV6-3 TGTGCCAGCAGTTTGCCGGGAATAGACTATGGCTACACCTTC CASSLPGIDYGYTF
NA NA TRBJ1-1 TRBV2 TGTGCCAGCAGGGACCGGCAGGGTGTTGTCGGTGAAGCTTTCTTT CASRDRQGVVGEAFF
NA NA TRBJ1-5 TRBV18 TGTGCCAGCTCACCAGTGGGGCAGGGGAGACAGCCCCAGCATTTT CASSPVGQGRQPQHF
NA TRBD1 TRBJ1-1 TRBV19 TGTGCCAGTACCGGGACAGCGATTTCTGAAGCTTTCTTT CASTGTAISEAFF
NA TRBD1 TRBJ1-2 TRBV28 TGTGCCAGCAGGGGGGCGACAGGGCGGGACTATGGCTACACCTTC CASRGATGRDYGYTF
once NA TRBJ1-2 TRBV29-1 TGCAGCGTTCTCTTAGACTATGGCTACACCTTC CSVLLDYGYTF
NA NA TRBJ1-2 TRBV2 TGTGCCAGCAGTGCTTACCGGGACATAGATGGCTACACCTTC CASSAYRDIDGYTF
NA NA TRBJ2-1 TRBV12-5 TGTGCTAGTGGTTTGGGGATACGGGGTGAGCAGTTCTTC CASGLGIRGEQFF
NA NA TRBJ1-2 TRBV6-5 TGTGCCAGCAGTTACTCGACGGGGAATGGCTACACCTTC CASSYSTGNGYTF
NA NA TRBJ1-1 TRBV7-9 TGTGCCAGCAGCCCGGGACACATGAACACTGAAGCTTTCTTT CASSPGHMNTEAFF
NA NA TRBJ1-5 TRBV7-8 TGTGCCAGCAGCTTAGGCGTTACGGGTATGGGCAATCAGCCCCAGCATTTT CASSLGVTGMGNQPQHF
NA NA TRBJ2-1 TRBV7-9 TGTGCCAGCAAGCTAGCGTTCTATGAGCAGTTCTTC CASKLAFYEQFF
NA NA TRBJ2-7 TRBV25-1 TGTGCCAGCAGTGGACAAGGACAGTACGAGCAGTACTTC CASSGQGQYEQYF
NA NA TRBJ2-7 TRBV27 TGTGCCAGCAGTTTATACAAGGGGCGCCCCTACGAGCAGTACTTC CASSLYKGRPYEQYF
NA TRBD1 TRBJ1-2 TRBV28 TGTGCCAGCAGTTTCTTAGACAGGGAGGAGGGAGGCTACACCTTC CASSFLDREEGGYTF
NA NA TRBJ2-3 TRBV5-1 TGCGCCAGCAGTCGAGGCAGCACAGATACGCAGTATTTT CASSRGSTDTQYF
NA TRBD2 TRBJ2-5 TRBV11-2 TGTGCCAGCAGCAAGACTAGCGGGAGACTAGAGACCCAGTACTTC CASSKTSGRLETQYF
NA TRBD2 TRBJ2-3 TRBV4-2 TGTGCCAGCAGCCTGGGACTAGCGGGGGGCACAGATACGCAGTATTTT CASSLGLAGGTDTQYF
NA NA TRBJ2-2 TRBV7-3 TGTGCCAGCAGTGTGTTCGGGAGCCCTCGAACCGGGGAGCTGTTTTTT CASSVFGSPRTGELFF
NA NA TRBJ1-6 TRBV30 TGTGCCTTTTCACAGGGATGGGATTCACCCCTCCACTTT CAFSQGWDSPLHF